This T cell receptor beta chain was captured by sequencing in a study of OX40 agonist ivuxolimab in advanced cancers. Whole-study context: Dosing consisted of intravenous ivuxolimab at 0.01 to 10 mg/kg every 2 weeks.

The data were produced by immunoSEQ multiplex PCR, yet TCRdb's version contains in-frame clones alone and is incomplete. Of about 120,000 clones in the sample, about 92% were seen once. Germline V gene data show CDR1 as LNHDA and CDR2 as SQIVND (reference sequence). The CDR3 is 15 amino acids. The V gene lost 5 bases and the J gene lost 2 bases, with 14 bases spanning the gap. The source is an adult with an advanced solid tumor such as melanoma, head and neck, liver or kidney cancer. The chain has TRBV19 and TRBJ2-3; no definite D call. Sequenced material: CD4+ or CD8+ T cells sorted from blood, taken in a trial of the OX40 agonist ivuxolimab. The CDR3 region is CASSLRHELTDTQYF. CDR3 nucleotides: TGTGCCAGTAGTCTTCGACACGAACTCACAGATACGCAGTATTTT.